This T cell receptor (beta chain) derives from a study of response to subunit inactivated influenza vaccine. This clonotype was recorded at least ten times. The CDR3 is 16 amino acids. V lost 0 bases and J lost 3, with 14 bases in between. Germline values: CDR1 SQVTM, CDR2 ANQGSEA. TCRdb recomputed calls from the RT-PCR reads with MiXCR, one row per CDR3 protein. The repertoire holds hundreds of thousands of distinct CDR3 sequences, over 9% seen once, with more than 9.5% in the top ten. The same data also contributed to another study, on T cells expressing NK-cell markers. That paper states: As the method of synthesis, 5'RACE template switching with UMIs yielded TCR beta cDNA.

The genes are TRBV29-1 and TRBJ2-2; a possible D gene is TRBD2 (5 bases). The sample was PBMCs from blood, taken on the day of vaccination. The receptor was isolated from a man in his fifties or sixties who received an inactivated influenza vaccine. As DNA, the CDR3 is TGCAGCGTTGAAGATAGCGAGCGGTCTTACACCGGGGAGCTGTTTTTT. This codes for CSVEDSERSYTGELFF.